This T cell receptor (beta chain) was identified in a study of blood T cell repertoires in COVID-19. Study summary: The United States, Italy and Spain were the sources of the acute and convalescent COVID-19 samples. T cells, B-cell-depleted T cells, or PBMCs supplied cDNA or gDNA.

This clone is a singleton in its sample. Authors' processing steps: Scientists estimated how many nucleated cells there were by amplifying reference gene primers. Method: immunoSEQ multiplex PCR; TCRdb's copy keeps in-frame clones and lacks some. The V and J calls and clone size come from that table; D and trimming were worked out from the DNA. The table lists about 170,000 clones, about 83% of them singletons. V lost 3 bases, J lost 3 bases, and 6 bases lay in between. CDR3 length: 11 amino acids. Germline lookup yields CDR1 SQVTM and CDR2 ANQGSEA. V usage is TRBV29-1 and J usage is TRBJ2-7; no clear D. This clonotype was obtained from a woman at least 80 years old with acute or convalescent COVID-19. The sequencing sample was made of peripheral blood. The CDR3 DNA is TGCAGCGTTGAGAAGAGCTACGAGCAGTACTTC. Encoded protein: CSVEKSYEQYF.